These 12 T cell receptor beta chains were all obtained from the same sample, sequenced in a study of cytomegalovirus exposure and HLA in healthy donors. Both 60 Vbeta primers and 13 Jbeta primers went into the PCR. The method was immunoSEQ multiplex PCR; TCRdb's version includes in-frame clones alone and lacks a portion of them. The sample includes about 81,000 clones, just under 90% seen only once; the top ten take around 2.3%. Sequencing input: PBMCs. These receptors were obtained from a man aged 18 to 35 in good health and CMV-seronegative.

J is TRBJ2-7 and V is TRBV6-5; no clear D gene. Germline CDR1 MNHEY, CDR2 SVGAGI. This CDR3 comprises 13 residues. V lost 6 bases and J 1 base, leaving 10 bases between the germline ends. The CDR3, as DNA: TGTGCCAGCAGCAAACCGGGTTCCTACGAGCAGTACTTC. As protein: CASSKPGSYEQYF.

This clone was observed once. The rearrangement links TRBV11-2 to TRBJ2-1, with 9 bases lining up with TRBD2. V was clipped by 5 bases and J by 6 bases; unmatched bases: 11. The CDR3 is 16 amino acids. CDR1 is SGHAT and CDR2 is FQNNGV in the germline V gene. The CDR3 loop is CASSPRVAGETNEQFF. CDR3 coding DNA: TGTGCCAGCAGCCCCCGGGTAGCGGGAGAAACCAATGAGCAGTTCTTC.

The genes are TRBV5-1 and TRBJ2-7, with 9 bases identical to TRBD2. CDR1 and CDR2 (germline): SGHRS, YFSETQ. The CDR3 is 16 amino acids. V trimming: 4 bases; J trimming: 0 bases; junction bases outside the gene matches: 8. The CDR3 coding sequence is TGCGCCAGCAGCACACGGACTAGCGAGAGCTCCTACGAGCAGTACTTC. Translation gives CASSTRTSESSYEQYF.

The chain joins TRBV11-2 to TRBJ2-1; 9 bases are shared with TRBD2. After removal of 5 bases from V and 6 bases from J, the junction contained 11 bases not matched to a gene. The CDR3 covers 16 residues. The germline gives CDR1 SGHAT, CDR2 FQNNGV. The CDR3 bases are TGTGCCAGCAGCCCCCGGGGCGGGAGGGCCTCCAATGAGCAGTTCTTC. Residues: CASSPRGGRASNEQFF.

V and J are TRBV2 and TRBJ2-5; D ambiguous. Germline CDR1 and CDR2: SNHLY and FYNNEI. Trimming removed 4 bases at V and 1 base at J, with 13 bases between. CDR3 length: 15 amino acids. The CDR3 DNA is TGTGCCAGCAGTGTATATTCAGGTACCCAAGAGACCCAGTACTTC. It is translated as CASSVYSGTQETQYF.

The chain recombines TRBV19 with TRBJ1-5; no definite D call. CDR3 length equals 14 residues. Deletions cut 7 bases from V and 6 bases from J, with 16 bases between. Germline-derived CDR1 and CDR2 are LNHDA and SQIVND (reference sequence). Here the CDR3 reads CASNDGRGGQPQHF. CDR3 bases: TGTGCCAGTAACGACGGACGGGGTGGTCAGCCCCAGCATTTT. The variable domain in full, with the rest retrieved from reference TRBV19 and TRBJ1-5, is DGGITQSPKYLFRKEGQNVTLSCEQNLNHDAMYWYRQDPGQGLRLIYYSQIVNDFQKGDIAEGYSVSREKKESFPLTVTSAQKNPTAFYLCASNDGRGGQPQHFGDGTRLSIL.

V usage is TRBV4-2 and J usage is TRBJ1-1; a weak D match, TRBD1 (5 bases). Trimming stripped 1 base from V and 4 bases from J, with 16 bases between. In germline, CDR1 is LGHNA, CDR2 YNFKEQ. The CDR3 runs to 16 residues. The CDR3: CASSQGPAGQATEAFF. CDR3 sequence (DNA): TGTGCCAGCAGCCAAGGCCCCGCGGGGCAGGCCACTGAAGCTTTCTTT.

The chain has TRBV18 and TRBJ1-3; no reliable D call. Between the trimmed V and J ends, which lost 3 bases and 0 bases, there was a span of 9 bases. Germline-derived CDR1 and CDR2 are KGHSH and LQKENI. The CDR3 runs 15 residues. The CDR3 nucleotides read TGTGCCAGCTCACCGCTTGAGTACTCTGGAAACACCATATATTTT. Protein sequence: CASSPLEYSGNTIYF.

The chain combines TRBV19 with TRBJ2-1; 10 nucleotides agree with TRBD1. Germline assignment: CDR1 LNHDA and CDR2 SQIVND (reference sequence). This CDR3 is 16 amino acids long. Trimming took 1 base from V and 7 from J; bases not matched to a gene: 7. The CDR3 loop is CASSIGDRGHRNEQFF. The CDR3 DNA reads TGTGCCAGTAGTATAGGAGACAGGGGGCACCGTAATGAGCAGTTCTTC.

The chain couples TRBV28 to TRBJ1-5, with 11 positions matching TRBD1. The junction had 4 bases not matched to a gene; V was cut back by 6 bases and J by 6 bases. Germline V CDR1 and CDR2: MDHEN, SYDVKM. This CDR3 has 14 amino acids. The CDR3 sequence is CASSSGTGGQPQHF. The CDR3 coding sequence is TGTGCCAGCAGCTCCGGGACAGGGGGTCAGCCCCAGCATTTT.

The chain combines TRBV7-9 with TRBJ1-1; D unclear. The V gene lost 8 bases and the J gene lost 7 bases, with 8 bases spanning the gap. CDR1 is SEHNR and CDR2 is FQNEAQ in the germline V gene (reference sequence). This CDR3 region has 10 residues. This CDR3 reads CASQEGEAFF. The CDR3 coding sequence is TGTGCCAGCCAGGAGGGTGAAGCTTTCTTT.

This chain connects TRBV5-4 to TRBJ2-5, with 8 bases that match TRBD2. Germline V lookup: CDR1 SGHNT, CDR2 YYREEE (reference sequence). Trimming took 4 bases from V and 7 from J; bases not matched to a gene: 15. The CDR3 has 16 amino acids. In DNA, the CDR3 is TGTGCCAGCAGCCACGGGACTAGTCTTGGGTTCGGGACCCAGTACTTC. As protein: CASSHGTSLGFGTQYF.